The clone carrying this T cell receptor (beta chain) has ten or more counts. The entry originates in a study of human T cells and chemical hapten exposure. Study-wide context: Alopecia universalis, totalis or areata was present in patients who were mostly female.

The library tagged each cDNA molecule with unique molecular identifiers. TCRdb re-called the RACE reads through MiXCR, storing one row per CDR3 protein. The sample lists about 380,000 distinct CDR3 sequences, approximately 5% seen once, with approximately 2.1% in the top ten. Stated time point: patch test 1, 2 weeks after DPC sensitization. Treatment in this sample: therapeutic diphenylcyclopropenone sensitization with weekly scalp DPC. The clonotype was recovered from a woman in her 50s with alopecia areata. Some clones in this sample may be carry-over from other donors' samples. The material was whole blood, obtained in connection with sensitization to the hapten diphenylcyclopropenone (DPC).

The CDR3 DNA is TGCGCCAGCAGCCCGGGGTTCCGAGGCACTGAAGCTTTCTTT. It translates to CASSPGFRGTEAFF. V gene TRBV5-1 combines with J gene TRBJ1-1, with D unresolved. CDR1 is SGHRS, CDR2 YFSETQ, per germline. Trimming shortened V by 4 bases and J by 4 bases, and 14 bases separated the two germline ends. The CDR3 is made up of 14 amino acids.